This T cell receptor (beta chain) was documented in a study of blood T cell repertoires in COVID-19. As for the study in general: Spain, Italy and the United States supplied samples that represented acute and convalescent COVID-19. PBMCs, B-cell-depleted T cells, or T cells provided the cDNA or gDNA that made up the material.

Data came from immunoSEQ multiplex PCR; TCRdb stores just in-frame clones and leaves some out. The sample contains roughly 250,000 clones, 70% to 90% of which appear only once. Clinical histories supplied by participants themselves formed the basis of cohort assignment. Per the germline V gene, CDR1 is LNHDA and CDR2 is SQIVND (reference sequence). This CDR3 has 14 residues. V gave up 6 bases and J gave up 4 bases; unmatched junction bases: 5. The sequence was obtained from a woman in her twenties or thirties who had recovered from COVID-19. The V gene is TRBV19, the J gene TRBJ2-2; 7 bases are a match to TRBD2. Material: PBMCs or T cells enriched from blood (not recorded which). CDR3 residues: CASRDPGGTGELFF. The DNA for the CDR3 is TGTGCCAGTAGGGACCCGGGGGGCACCGGGGAGCTGTTTTTT.